The source of this T cell receptor beta chain is a study of blood T cell repertoires in COVID-19. The authors' processing: Researchers report that nucleated cell counts were estimated from reference gene primer amplification. Clones were read by immunoSEQ multiplex PCR, and TCRdb kept only the in-frame ones, dropping some. The D gene and trimming were derived from the DNA, and the V and J assignments and clone size from that table. The sample holds approximately 170,000 clones; roughly nine tenths are singletons and the top ten take 1.9%. Material: peripheral blood. This clonotype was sampled from a man younger than 35 who had recovered from COVID-19.

DNA of the CDR3: TGTGCCAGCAGCGTAAGTAGCTCCTCCTACGAGCAGTACTTC. This translates into CASSVSSSSYEQYF. The J gene is TRBJ2-7, the V gene TRBV9; no reliable D call. V was pared by 1 base and J by 0 bases, with 8 bases between. CDR1 and CDR2 from the germline V gene are SGDLS and YYNGEE. This CDR3 has 14 residues.